The source of this T cell receptor (beta chain) is a study of cytomegalovirus exposure and HLA in healthy donors. Study-wide findings and caveats: TCR beta V- and J-gene trimming, according to a later analysis, was linked to a missense DCLRE1C variant. Using a false discovery rate of 0.05, a later analysis showed that 16,951 TCR beta sequences were associated with HLA alleles. According to an earlier analysis, most TCR beta V segments yielded productive rearrangements about 87% or about 30% of the time.

The PCR contained 60 Vbeta and 13 Jbeta primers. Per the original methods: An analysis performed later counted 60 million to 90 million unique TCR beta chains (roughly 11 million of them shared). TCRdb's copy holds only in-frame clones and misses some; the assay was immunoSEQ multiplex PCR. The V and J calls and clone size are taken from that table; D and trimming were inferred from the DNA. The data hold 150,000 or so clones, with around three quarters observed a single time. Germline CDR1 reads SGDLS; CDR2 reads YYNGEE. CDR3 length: 14 residues. Trimming took off 2 bases at V and 2 bases at J, with 8 bases between the two ends. Details on this clone: Its antigen is not known.

The chain has TRBV9 and TRBJ2-1; a weak D match, TRBD2 (5 bases). The receptor was isolated from a man between 35 and 55 years old in good health and CMV-seropositive. Sequencing was performed on PBMCs. CDR3 amino acids: CASSVNSAYNEQFF. The CDR3 DNA reads TGTGCCAGCAGCGTTAATAGCGCCTACAATGAGCAGTTCTTC. The full variable domain, in which reference TRBV9 and TRBJ2-1 provide the parts outside the CDR3, is DSGVTQTPKHLITATGQRVTLRCSPRSGDLSVYWYQQSLDQGLQFLIQYYNGEERAKGNILERFSAQQFPDLHSELNLSSLELGDSALYFCASSVNSAYNEQFFGPGTRLTVL.